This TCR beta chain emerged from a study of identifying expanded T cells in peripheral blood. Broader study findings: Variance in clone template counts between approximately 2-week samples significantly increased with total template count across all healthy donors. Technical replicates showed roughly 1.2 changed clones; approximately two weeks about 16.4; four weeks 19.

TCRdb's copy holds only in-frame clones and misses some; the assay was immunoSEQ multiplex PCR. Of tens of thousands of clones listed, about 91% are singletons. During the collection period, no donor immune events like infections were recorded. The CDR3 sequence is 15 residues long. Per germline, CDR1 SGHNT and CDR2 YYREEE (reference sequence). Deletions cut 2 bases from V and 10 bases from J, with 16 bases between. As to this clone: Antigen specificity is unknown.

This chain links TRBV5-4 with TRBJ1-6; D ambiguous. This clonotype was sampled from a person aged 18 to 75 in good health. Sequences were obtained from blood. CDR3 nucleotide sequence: TGTGCCAGCAGCTTTGGTCCAGGTACGAAATCACCCCTCCACTTT. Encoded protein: CASSFGPGTKSPLHF. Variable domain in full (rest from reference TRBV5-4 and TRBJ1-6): ETGVTQSPTHLIKTRGQQVTLRCSSQSGHNTVSWYQQALGQGPQFIFQYYREEENGRGNFPPRFSGLQFPNYSSELNVNALELDDSALYLCASSFGPGTKSPLHFGNGTRLTVT.